A selection of T cell receptor beta chains follows, all from one sample in a study of PD-1 blockade in mismatch repair-deficient tumors. Produced via immunoSEQ multiplex PCR; TCRdb's table is partial and in-frame only. The sample shows some 49,000 clones, 70% to 85% of them seen only once. Source: PBMCs, taken before pembrolizumab treatment. The receptors here all came from an adult with mismatch repair-deficient cancer. CDR3s include the opening cysteine and the closing phenylalanine or tryptophan. A D gene is named only where the DNA matches it firmly. Clone sizes are given selectively: once, few, many, or a class where the clone is expanded.

CASSKERGSTDTQYF	TGCGCCAGCAGCAAAGAACGGGGGAGCACAGATACGCAGTATTTT	.	TRBV5-1	TRBJ2-3	15	few
CASSVVGTGEYEQYF	TGTGCCAGCAGCGTAGTCGGGACAGGAGAATACGAGCAGTACTTC	TRBD1	TRBV9	TRBJ2-7	15	.
CASSLSTGTANTEAFF	TGCGCCAGCAGCCTGTCAACCGGGACAGCGAACACTGAAGCTTTCTTT	TRBD1	TRBV5-1	TRBJ1-1	16	.
CASSVEPRSGNTIYF	TGTGCCAGCAGCGTAGAGCCGCGCTCTGGAAACACCATATATTTT	.	TRBV9	TRBJ1-3	15	.
CASSKTPNTGELFF	TGTGCCAGCAGTAAAACACCGAACACCGGGGAGCTGTTTTTT	.	TRBV7-3	TRBJ2-2	14	.
CASSVAGTGPYEQYF	TGTGCCAGCAGCGTAGCCGGGACAGGGCCCTACGAGCAGTACTTC	TRBD1	TRBV9	TRBJ2-7	15	.
CASTRQGGNQPQHF	TGTGCCAGCACCAGACAGGGTGGCAATCAGCCCCAGCATTTT	TRBD1	TRBV6-6	TRBJ1-5	14	.
CASSLSRGNIQYF	TGTGCCAGCAGCTTAAGTCGGGGGAACATTCAGTACTTC	.	TRBV7-9	TRBJ2-4	13	once
CASQADTYEQYF	TGTGCCAGCCAGGCAGACACCTACGAGCAGTACTTC	.	TRBV6-6	TRBJ2-7	12	.
CASSPLGDSNEKLFF	TGTGCCAGCTCACCGTTAGGGGACAGCAATGAAAAACTGTTTTTT	TRBD1	TRBV18	TRBJ1-4	15	.
CASSEPSGGRQETQYF	TGTGCCAGCAGTGAACCCTCAGGAGGCAGACAAGAGACCCAGTACTTC	.	TRBV2	TRBJ2-5	16	.
CASSPWANQPQHF	TGTGCCAGCAGCCCTTGGGCAAATCAGCCCCAGCATTTT	.	TRBV7-2	TRBJ1-5	13	.
CASSLEAGAYQPQHF	TGTGCCAGCAGCTTAGAGGCAGGGGCCTATCAGCCCCAGCATTTT	.	TRBV7-8	TRBJ1-5	15	.
CASSANGYEQYF	TGTGCCAGCAGCGCAAATGGCTACGAGCAGTACTTC	.	TRBV9	TRBJ2-7	12	.
CASSRGIHQETQYF	TGTGCCAGCAGCCGCGGGATCCACCAAGAGACCCAGTACTTC	.	TRBV7-9	TRBJ2-5	14	.
CASSGQFTDTQYF	TGTGCCAGCAGCGGACAGTTCACAGATACGCAGTATTTT	.	TRBV28	TRBJ2-3	13	.
CASADGAGGGIQYF	TGTGCTAGTGCCGATGGGGCAGGGGGGGGCATTCAGTACTTC	.	TRBV12-5	TRBJ2-4	14	.
CAWTRGKDYEQYF	TGTGCCTGGACCCGGGGAAAGGACTACGAGCAGTACTTC	.	TRBV30	TRBJ2-7	13	.
CAWSVRLAVYEQYF	TGTGCCTGGAGTGTGCGACTAGCGGTCTACGAGCAGTACTTC	TRBD2	TRBV30	TRBJ2-7	14	.
CASSIEAGISYEQYF	TGTGCCAGTAGTATAGAGGCGGGGATCTCCTACGAGCAGTACTTC	.	TRBV19	TRBJ2-7	15	once
CASSPLGRRLAGRGAEQYF	TGTGCCAGCAGCCCCCTGGGGCGCCGACTAGCGGGTCGAGGGGCCGAGCAGTACTTC	TRBD2	TRBV11-3	TRBJ2-7	19	.
CASSLFVGGLGAFF	TGTGCCAGCAGCTTATTTGTGGGGGGATTGGGAGCTTTCTTT	.	TRBV7-9	TRBJ1-1	14	.
CASRHGGEKLFF	TGTGCCAGTAGACATGGTGGTGAAAAACTGTTTTTT	.	TRBV19	TRBJ1-4	12	.
CAISERQGGSNEQFF	TGTGCCATCAGTGAAAGGCAGGGGGGAAGCAATGAGCAGTTCTTC	.	TRBV10-3	TRBJ2-1	15	.
CASSVSDRVGYDEQFF	TGTGCCAGCAGCGTGAGCGACAGGGTTGGTTACGATGAGCAGTTCTTC	TRBD1	TRBV9	TRBJ2-1	16	.
CSARVNTEAFF	TGCAGTGCTAGAGTGAACACTGAAGCTTTCTTT	.	TRBV20-1	TRBJ1-1	11	.
CASSPLAGGFTEAFF	TGTGCCAGCAGTCCCCTGGCAGGGGGTTTTACTGAAGCTTTCTTT	TRBD1	TRBV6-6	TRBJ1-1	15	.
CASSLADRRTSGRARTNEQFF	TGTGCCAGCAGCTTAGCGGATAGACGGACTAGCGGGAGGGCCAGAACAAATGAGCAGTTCTTC	TRBD2	TRBV7-8	TRBJ2-1	21	.
CASSLSGLWTSGRRGYNEQFF	TGTGCCAGCAGCTTAAGTGGGTTATGGACTAGCGGGAGAAGGGGCTACAATGAGCAGTTCTTC	TRBD2	TRBV7-8	TRBJ2-1	21	.